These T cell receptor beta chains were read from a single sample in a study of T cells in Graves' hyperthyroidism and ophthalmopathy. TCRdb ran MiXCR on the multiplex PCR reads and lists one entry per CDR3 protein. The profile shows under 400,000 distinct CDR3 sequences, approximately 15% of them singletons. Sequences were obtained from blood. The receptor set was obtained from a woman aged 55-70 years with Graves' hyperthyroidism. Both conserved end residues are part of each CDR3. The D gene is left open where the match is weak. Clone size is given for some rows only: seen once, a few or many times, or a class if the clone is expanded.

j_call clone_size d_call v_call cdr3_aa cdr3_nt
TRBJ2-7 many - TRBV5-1 CASSLEQGHYEQYF TGCGCCAGCAGCTTGGAACAGGGTCACTACGAGCAGTACTTC
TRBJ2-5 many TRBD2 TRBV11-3 CASSHGASGTEETQYF TGTGCCAGCAGCCACGGGGCTAGCGGGACAGAGGAGACCCAGTACTTC
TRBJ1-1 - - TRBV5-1 CASSLFGGGPDTEAFF TGCGCCAGCAGCTTGTTTGGGGGGGGGCCGGACACTGAAGCTTTCTTT
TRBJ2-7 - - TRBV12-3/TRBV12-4 CASSLRLSKRHYEQYF TGTGCCAGCAGTTTAAGGCTCTCGAAAAGGCACTACGAGCAGTACTTC
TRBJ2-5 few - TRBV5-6 CASSLVGGYGETQYF TGTGCCAGCAGCTTGGTAGGAGGATATGGGGAGACCCAGTACTTC
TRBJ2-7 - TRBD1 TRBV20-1 CSATSPGTGGRGDEQYF TGCAGTGCTACCTCCCCCGGGACAGGGGGCAGGGGTGACGAGCAGTACTTC
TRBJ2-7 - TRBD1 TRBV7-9 CASSPQLTGGREQYF TGTGCCAGCAGTCCGCAGCTTACAGGGGGCAGAGAGCAGTACTTC
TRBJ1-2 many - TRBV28 CASRIGHAGRMYGYTF TGTGCCAGCCGGATAGGGCATGCCGGACGGATGTATGGCTACACCTTC
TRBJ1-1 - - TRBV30 CAWSRTVNTEAFF TGTGCCTGGAGCCGGACAGTGAACACTGAAGCTTTCTTT
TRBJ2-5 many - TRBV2 CASSEWGNPTETQYF TGTGCCAGCAGTGAATGGGGAAACCCTACCGAGACCCAGTACTTC
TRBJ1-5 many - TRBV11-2 CASSLSYDQPQHF TGTGCCAGCAGCTTATCATATGATCAGCCCCAGCATTTT
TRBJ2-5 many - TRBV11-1 CASSFRGARETQYF TGTGCCAGCAGCTTTCGGGGGGCGCGAGAGACCCAGTACTTC
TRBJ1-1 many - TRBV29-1 CSVEISTWAGNTEAFF TGCAGCGTTGAAATTTCGACCTGGGCAGGGAACACTGAAGCTTTCTTT
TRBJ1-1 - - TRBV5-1 CASSLGGAGSEAFF TGCGCCAGCAGCTTGGGGGGGGCCGGGTCTGAAGCTTTCTTT
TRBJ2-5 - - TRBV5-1 CASTGPLRETQYF TGCGCCAGTACGGGACCTTTACGGGAGACCCAGTACTTC
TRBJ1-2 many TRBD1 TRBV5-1 CASSSGQLYGYTF TGCGCCAGCAGTTCGGGACAGCTCTATGGCTACACCTTC
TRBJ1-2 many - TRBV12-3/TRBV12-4 CASSLYKSYGYTF TGTGCCAGCAGTCTATACAAGAGCTATGGCTACACCTTC
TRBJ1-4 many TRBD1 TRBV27 CASRTGTANEKLFF TGTGCCAGCAGGACCGGGACAGCTAATGAAAAACTGTTTTTT
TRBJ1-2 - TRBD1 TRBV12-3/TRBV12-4 CASRPRAGTGGYGYGYTF TGTGCCAGCAGGCCCCGAGCCGGGACAGGGGGCTACGGCTATGGCTACACCTTC
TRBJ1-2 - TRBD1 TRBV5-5 CASSSGQGPYGYTF TGTGCCAGCAGCTCCGGACAGGGCCCCTATGGCTACACCTTC
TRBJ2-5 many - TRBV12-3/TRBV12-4 CASSFRESAETQYF TGTGCCAGCAGTTTTCGGGAGAGCGCGGAGACCCAGTACTTC
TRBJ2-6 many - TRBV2 CASLGGANVLTF TGTGCCAGTCTAGGGGGGGCCAACGTCCTGACTTTC
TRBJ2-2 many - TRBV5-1 CASSSPGGLNTGELFF TGCGCCAGCAGCTCCCCCGGGGGATTGAACACCGGGGAGCTGTTTTTT